The sequence of this TCR beta chain was determined in a study of cytomegalovirus exposure and HLA in healthy donors. Only one count was recorded for this clone. Its antigen remains unknown. Study conclusions and caveats: A later analysis reportedly identified an Asian-associated ancestry cluster as carrying fewer N-insertions than the roughly 720-donor mean. Published work reported that the classifier diagnosed cytomegalovirus status with high specificity and sensitivity.

The primer mix had 60 Vbeta and 13 Jbeta primers. The repertoire was sequenced with immunoSEQ multiplex PCR; TCRdb's copy has only in-frame clones and lacks some. This table has 55,000 to 65,000 clones, approximately 80% appearing once. The junction had 6 bases not matched to a gene; V was cut back by 4 bases and J by 4 bases. There are 14 residues in the CDR3. Germline V gives CDR1 MNHEY, CDR2 SMNVEV (reference sequence). This chain connects TRBV27 to TRBJ2-7; 8 bases line up with TRBD1. Sequencing input: PBMCs. This TCR derives from a woman between 40 and 55 years old in good health and CMV-seropositive. Here the CDR3 DNA reads TGTGCCAGCAGTTCGACAGGGGATACATACGAGCAGTACTTC. Its translation is CASSSTGDTYEQYF.